Below, 11 T cell receptor beta chains from the same sample are listed, as sequenced in a study of cytomegalovirus exposure and HLA in healthy donors. Primers: 60 Vbeta forward and 13 Jbeta reverse. Measured with immunoSEQ multiplex PCR; TCRdb has only the in-frame clones, and not every one. Altogether about 60,000 clones are present, over 75% being singletons, with the ten largest covering 6%. Source material: PBMCs. The source is a male donor in good health and CMV-seronegative.

J is TRBJ1-1 and V is TRBV11-1, with 7 bases identical to TRBD1. Germline trimming cut 0 bases from V and 1 base from J; bases unmatched to any gene: 2. Germline V gene sequence: CDR1 SGHAT, CDR2 FQDESV (reference sequence). The CDR3 totals 15 residues. The CDR3 sequence is CASSLAGQPNTEAFF. DNA of the CDR3: TGTGCCAGCAGCTTAGCGGGACAGCCGAACACTGAAGCTTTCTTT.

The chain uses TRBV5-1 and TRBJ2-7, with TRBD1 matching 12 bases. The CDR3 consists of 14 residues. Trimming took 4 bases from V and 3 from J; bases not matched to a gene: 2. Germline V gives CDR1 SGHRS, CDR2 YFSETQ. DNA for the CDR3: TGCGCCAGCAGCGGGACAGGGGGCGTCTACGAGCAGTACTTC. Protein product: CASSGTGGVYEQYF.

The V call is TRBV30, the J call TRBJ1-1; TRBD1 matches 10 bases. Per the germline V gene, CDR1 is GTSNPN and CDR2 is SVGIG (reference sequence). This CDR3 is 14 amino acids long. Trimming cost V 2 bases and J 5 bases; bases outside gene matches: 5. The CDR3 nucleotides are TGTGCCTGGAGTATGCGGACAGGGGGGACTGAAGCTTTCTTT. Translated, it gives CAWSMRTGGTEAFF.

J is TRBJ2-3 and V is TRBV9, with 12 bases aligning to TRBD2. In germline, CDR1 is SGDLS, CDR2 YYNGEE. This CDR3 region has 18 residues. V was pared by 4 bases and J by 2 bases, with 11 bases of the junction left unmatched. The CDR3 is CASSLGASGGVSTDTQYF. In DNA form, the CDR3 reads TGTGCCAGCAGCTTAGGGGCTAGCGGGGGGGTATCCACAGATACGCAGTATTTT.

The chain combines TRBV9 with TRBJ2-3, with TRBD2 matching over 7 bases. The germline V gene encodes CDR1 SGDLS and CDR2 YYNGEE. The trim removed 6 bases at V and 4 bases at J, leaving 14 bases unmatched. This CDR3 contains 16 residues. The CDR3 bases are TGTGCCAGCAACCTCGGCCTGGGACTAAACGCAGATACGCAGTATTTT. Encoded protein: CASNLGLGLNADTQYF.

The chain joins TRBV30 to TRBJ2-4, with D hard to call. Trimming took 0 bases from V and 9 from J, leaving 12 bases between them. Germline CDR1 is GTSNPN and CDR2 is SVGIG (reference sequence). This CDR3 spans 13 amino acids. The CDR3 DNA follows: TGTGCCTGGAGTGTCGCCGGTTGGAGCATTCAGTACTTC. This codes for CAWSVAGWSIQYF.

The V gene is TRBV27, the J gene TRBJ1-4; D remains unclear. The V gene's germline CDR1 is MNHEY and CDR2 SMNVEV (reference sequence). This CDR3 spans 15 amino acids. V lost 5 bases and J lost 8, with 18 bases in between. The CDR3 protein is CASSAQTLPGEKLFF. CDR3 sequence (DNA): TGTGCCAGCAGTGCCCAGACTCTACCGGGGGAAAAACTGTTTTTT.

In nucleotides, the CDR3 is TGCGCCAGCAGCCAAGATGTAGCGAACACTGAAGCTTTCTTT. Translation: CASSQDVANTEAFF. J is TRBJ1-1 and V is TRBV4-3, with D hard to call. Germline CDR1 LGHNA, CDR2 YSLEER. The CDR3 spans 14 residues. Trimming took off 0 bases at V and 1 base at J, with 6 bases between the two ends.

Notes on this clone: The junction differs from germline at one of its ends, possibly a read error. This sequence joins TRBV10-3 and TRBJ2-1; D remains unclear. In germline, CDR1 is ENHRY, CDR2 SYGVKD. The CDR3 is 14 residues long. The DNA for the CDR3 is TGTGCCATCAGTACTGACATCTGGTACAGTGAGCAGTTCTTC. This encodes CAISTDIWYSEQFF.

The V and J genes are TRBV2 and TRBJ2-7; maybe TRBD2 (5 bases). In germline, CDR1 is SNHLY, CDR2 FYNNEI. This CDR3 contains 14 residues. Trimming cost V 4 bases and J 6 bases, with 16 bases left between them. The CDR3 bases are TGTGCCAGCAGTGTTCCCGACTCGGGGAGCGAGCAGTACTTC. This codes for CASSVPDSGSEQYF.

The chain links TRBV19 to TRBJ1-2; unclear D gene. V was trimmed by 6 bases and J by 3 bases, leaving 8 bases between them. This CDR3 region has 12 residues. CDR1 LNHDA and CDR2 SQIVND come from the germline V gene (reference sequence). CDR3: CASSQTHYGYTF. CDR3 bases: TGTGCCAGTAGCCAAACACACTATGGCTACACCTTC.